This T cell receptor beta chain was recorded in a study of cytomegalovirus exposure and HLA in healthy donors. For the study at large: About 85 million unique TCRs from HLA-typed donors were held in an early release of data. Within the Caucasian-associated ancestry cluster were 65% to 85% of the 350 to 400 genotyped donors. Study-level points and caveats: A later analysis reported that several of the most significant clusters appeared to be linked to common viral pathogens, among them Epstein-Barr virus. Roughly even sequencing depth across donors was the assumption behind the presence/absence analyses.

Both 60 Vbeta primers and 13 Jbeta primers went into the PCR. Here immunoSEQ multiplex PCR was the method, and the copy in TCRdb shows in-frame clones only, minus some. The sample comprises approximately 98,000 clones, about 74% of which are singletons, and less than 2% rests with the top ten. The junction had 10 bases not matched to a gene; V was cut back by 11 bases and J by 2 bases. This CDR3 has 14 residues. The germline gives CDR1 MGHDK, CDR2 SYGVNS. To note about this clone: As yet, its antigen is unknown.

The chain has TRBV25-1 and TRBJ2-7; 9 bases are a match to TRBD1. The source material was PBMCs. The source of this sequence is a male donor in good health and CMV-seronegative. The chain's CDR3 is CAVRQGEIPYEQYF. DNA for the CDR3: TGTGCCGTACGACAGGGGGAGATACCCTACGAGCAGTACTTC.